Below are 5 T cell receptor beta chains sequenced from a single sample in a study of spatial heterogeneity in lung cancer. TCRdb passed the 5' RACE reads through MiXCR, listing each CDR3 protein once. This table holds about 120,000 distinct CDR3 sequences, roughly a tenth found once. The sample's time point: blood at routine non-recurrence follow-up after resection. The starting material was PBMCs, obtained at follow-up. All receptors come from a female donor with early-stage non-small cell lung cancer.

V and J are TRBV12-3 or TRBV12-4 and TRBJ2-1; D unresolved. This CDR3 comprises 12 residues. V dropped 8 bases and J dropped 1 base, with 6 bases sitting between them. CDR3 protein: CASHRSYNEQFF. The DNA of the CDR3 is TGTGCCAGCCACCGTTCCTACAATGAGCAGTTCTTC.

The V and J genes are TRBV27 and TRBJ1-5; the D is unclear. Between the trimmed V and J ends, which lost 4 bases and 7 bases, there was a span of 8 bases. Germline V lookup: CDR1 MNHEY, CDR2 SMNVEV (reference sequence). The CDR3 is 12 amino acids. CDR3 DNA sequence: TGTGCCAGCAGTTCCCCCAGGCAGCCCCAGCATTTT. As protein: CASSSPRQPQHF.

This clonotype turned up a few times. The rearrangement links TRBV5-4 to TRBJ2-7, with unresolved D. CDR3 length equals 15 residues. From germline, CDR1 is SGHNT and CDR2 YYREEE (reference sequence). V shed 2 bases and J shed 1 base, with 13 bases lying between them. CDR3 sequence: CASSLDSASSYEQYF. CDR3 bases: TGTGCCAGCAGCTTAGATTCGGCCTCATCCTACGAGCAGTACTTC.

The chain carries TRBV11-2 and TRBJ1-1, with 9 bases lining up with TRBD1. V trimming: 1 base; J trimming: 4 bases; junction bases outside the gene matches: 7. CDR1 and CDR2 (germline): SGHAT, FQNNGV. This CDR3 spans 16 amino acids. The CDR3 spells CASSLGTGGAGTEAFF. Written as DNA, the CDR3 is TGTGCCAGCAGCTTAGGAACAGGGGGCGCCGGCACTGAAGCTTTCTTT.

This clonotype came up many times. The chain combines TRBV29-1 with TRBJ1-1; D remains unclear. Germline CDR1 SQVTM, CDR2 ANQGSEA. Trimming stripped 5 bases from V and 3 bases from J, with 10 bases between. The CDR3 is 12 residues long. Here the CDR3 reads CSVNSGYTEAFF. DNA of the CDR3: TGCAGCGTTAATTCAGGTTACACTGAAGCTTTCTTT. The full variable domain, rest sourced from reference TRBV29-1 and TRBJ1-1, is SAVISQKPSRDICQRGTSLTIQCQVDSQVTMMFWYRQQPGQSLTLIATANQGSEATYESGFVIDKFPISRPNLTFSTLTVSNMSPEDSSIYLCSVNSGYTEAFFGQGTRLTVV.